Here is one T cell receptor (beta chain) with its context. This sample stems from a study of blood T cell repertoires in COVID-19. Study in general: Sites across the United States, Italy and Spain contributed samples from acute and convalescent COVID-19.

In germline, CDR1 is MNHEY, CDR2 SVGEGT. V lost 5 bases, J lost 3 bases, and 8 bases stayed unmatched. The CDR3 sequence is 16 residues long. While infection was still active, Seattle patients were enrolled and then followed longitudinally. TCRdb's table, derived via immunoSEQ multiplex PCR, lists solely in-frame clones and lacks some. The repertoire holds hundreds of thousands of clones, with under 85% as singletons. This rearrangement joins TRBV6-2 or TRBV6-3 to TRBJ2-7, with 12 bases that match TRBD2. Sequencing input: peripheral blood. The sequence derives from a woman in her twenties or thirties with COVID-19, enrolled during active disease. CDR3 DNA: TGTGCCAGCAGTCCAGTCCCGGGACTAGCGGGCTACGAGCAGTACTTC. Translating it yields CASSPVPGLAGYEQYF.